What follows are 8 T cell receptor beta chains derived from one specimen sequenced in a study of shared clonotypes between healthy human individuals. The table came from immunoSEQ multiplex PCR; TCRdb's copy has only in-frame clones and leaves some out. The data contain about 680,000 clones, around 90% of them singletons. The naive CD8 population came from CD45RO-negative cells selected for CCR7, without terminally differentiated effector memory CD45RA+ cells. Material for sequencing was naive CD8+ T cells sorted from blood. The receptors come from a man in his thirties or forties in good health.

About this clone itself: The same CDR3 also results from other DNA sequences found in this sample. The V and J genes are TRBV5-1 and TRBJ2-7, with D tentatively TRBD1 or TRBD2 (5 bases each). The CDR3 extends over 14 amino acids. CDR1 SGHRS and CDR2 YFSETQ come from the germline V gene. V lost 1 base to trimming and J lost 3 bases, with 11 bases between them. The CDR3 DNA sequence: TGCGCCAGCAGCTTGTCAGGGACGGGCTACGAGCAGTACTTC. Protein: CASSLSGTGYEQYF.

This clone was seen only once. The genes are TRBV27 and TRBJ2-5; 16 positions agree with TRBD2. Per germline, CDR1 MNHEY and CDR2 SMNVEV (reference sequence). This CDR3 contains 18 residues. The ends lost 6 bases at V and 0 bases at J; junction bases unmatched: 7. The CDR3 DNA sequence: TGTGCCAGCAGGGGACTAGCGGGAGGGCGATGGTACCAAGAGACCCAGTACTTC. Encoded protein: CASRGLAGGRWYQETQYF.

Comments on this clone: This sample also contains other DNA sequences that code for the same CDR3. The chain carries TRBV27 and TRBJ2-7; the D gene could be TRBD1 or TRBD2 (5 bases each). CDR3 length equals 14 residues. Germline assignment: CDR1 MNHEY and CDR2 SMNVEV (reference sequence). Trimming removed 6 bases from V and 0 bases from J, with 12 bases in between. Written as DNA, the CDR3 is TGTGCCAGCAGCTTTTCCGGGACCTCCTACGAGCAGTACTTC. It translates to CASSFSGTSYEQYF.

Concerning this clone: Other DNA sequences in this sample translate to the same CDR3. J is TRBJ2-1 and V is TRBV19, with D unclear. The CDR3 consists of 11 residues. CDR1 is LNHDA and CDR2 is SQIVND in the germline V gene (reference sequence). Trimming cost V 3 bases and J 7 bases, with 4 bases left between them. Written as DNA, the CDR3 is TGTGCCAGTAGTATCTTGAATGAGCAGTTCTTC. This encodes CASSILNEQFF. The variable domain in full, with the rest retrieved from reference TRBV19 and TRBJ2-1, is DGGITQSPKYLFRKEGQNVTLSCEQNLNHDAMYWYRQDPGQGLRLIYYSQIVNDFQKGDIAEGYSVSREKKESFPLTVTSAQKNPTAFYLCASSILNEQFFGPGTRLTVL.

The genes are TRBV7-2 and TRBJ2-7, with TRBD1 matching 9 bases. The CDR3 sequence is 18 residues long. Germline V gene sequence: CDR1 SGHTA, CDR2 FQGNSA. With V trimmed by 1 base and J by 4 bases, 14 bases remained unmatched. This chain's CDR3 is CASSLEVYRDRENYEQYF. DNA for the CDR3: TGTGCCAGCAGCTTAGAAGTATATCGGGACAGGGAGAATTACGAGCAGTACTTC.

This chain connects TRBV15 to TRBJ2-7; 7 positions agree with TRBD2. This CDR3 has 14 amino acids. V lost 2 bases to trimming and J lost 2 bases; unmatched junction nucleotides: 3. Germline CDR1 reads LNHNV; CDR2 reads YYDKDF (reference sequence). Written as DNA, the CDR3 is TGTGCCACCAGCAGAAAACTAGCGACCTACGAGCAGTACTTC. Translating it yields CATSRKLATYEQYF.

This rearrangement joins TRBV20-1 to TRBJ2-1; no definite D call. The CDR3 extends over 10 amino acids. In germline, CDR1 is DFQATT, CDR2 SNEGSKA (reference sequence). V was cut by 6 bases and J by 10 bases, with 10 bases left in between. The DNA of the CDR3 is TGCAGTGCCATAGAGATGGAGCAGTTCTTC. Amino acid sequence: CSAIEMEQFF.

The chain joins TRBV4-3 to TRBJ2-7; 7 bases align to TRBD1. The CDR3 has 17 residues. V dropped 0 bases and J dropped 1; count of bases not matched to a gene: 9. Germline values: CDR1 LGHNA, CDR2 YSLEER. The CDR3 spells CASSQDRGLGSSYEQYF. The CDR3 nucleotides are TGCGCCAGCAGCCAAGATAGGGGGCTGGGGTCGTCCTACGAGCAGTACTTC.